The 3 T cell receptor beta chains below come from one sample, sequenced in a study of blood T cell repertoires in COVID-19. The data were produced by immunoSEQ multiplex PCR, yet TCRdb's version contains in-frame clones alone and is incomplete. The sample has about 210,000 clones; 84% are singletons. Sequenced material: PBMCs or T cells enriched from blood (not recorded which). Every receptor here comes from a woman aged 25 to 45 who had been exposed to COVID-19.

J is TRBJ1-1 and V is TRBV15; no firm D call. V was trimmed by 2 bases and J by 2 bases, leaving 6 bases between them. The CDR3 consists of 13 residues. Germline V gene sequence: CDR1 LNHNV, CDR2 YYDKDF (reference sequence). CDR3 sequence (DNA): TGTGCCACCAGCAGATCCAGAAACACTGAAGCTTTCTTT. Its translation: CATSRSRNTEAFF.

The chain employs TRBV6-4 and TRBJ1-1, with 7 bases aligning to TRBD1. The CDR3 runs to 14 residues. Germline CDR1 reads MRHNA; CDR2 reads SNTAGT. V lost 0 bases and J lost 5; bases outside the gene matches: 3. The chain's CDR3 is CASSDSGQETEAFF. Written as DNA, the CDR3 is TGTGCCAGCAGTGACTCAGGACAGGAGACTGAAGCTTTCTTT.

This sequence joins TRBV11-2 and TRBJ1-6; D remains ambiguous. V lost 8 bases, J lost 8 bases, and 7 bases lay in between. Germline-derived CDR1 and CDR2 are SGHAT and FQNNGV. CDR3 length equals 11 residues. Here the CDR3 reads CASGSYSPLHF. CDR3 in DNA: TGTGCCAGCGGCTCGTATTCACCCCTCCACTTT.